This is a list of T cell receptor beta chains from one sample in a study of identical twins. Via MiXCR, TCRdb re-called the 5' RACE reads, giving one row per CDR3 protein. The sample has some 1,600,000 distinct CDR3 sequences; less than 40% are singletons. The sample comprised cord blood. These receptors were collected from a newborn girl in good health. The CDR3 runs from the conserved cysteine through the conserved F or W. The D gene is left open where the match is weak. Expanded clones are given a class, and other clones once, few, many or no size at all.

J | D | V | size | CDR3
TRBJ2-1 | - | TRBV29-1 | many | CSAKTRYNEQFF
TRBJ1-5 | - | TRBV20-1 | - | CSARLPTGYSNQPQHF
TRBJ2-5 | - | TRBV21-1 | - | CASGSFQEKTQYF
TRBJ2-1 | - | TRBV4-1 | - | CASSQQDSYEQFF
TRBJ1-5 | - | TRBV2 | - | CASKQGVNGNQPQHF
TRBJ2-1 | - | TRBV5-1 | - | CASRPDISSYNEQFF
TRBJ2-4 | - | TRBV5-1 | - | CASSLAGPTFYNEQYF
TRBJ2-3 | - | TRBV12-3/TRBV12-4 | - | CASSPTSYTQYF
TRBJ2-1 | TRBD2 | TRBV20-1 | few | CSALPGLAGHNEQFF
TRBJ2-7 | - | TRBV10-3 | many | CAISESNAPYEQYF
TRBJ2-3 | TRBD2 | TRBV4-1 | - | CASSQTLAGGTDTQYF
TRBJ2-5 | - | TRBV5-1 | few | CASNRDFQETQYF
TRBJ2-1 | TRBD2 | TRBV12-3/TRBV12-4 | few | CASRRPGGHSYNEQFF
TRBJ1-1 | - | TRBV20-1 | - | CSALRDTEAFF
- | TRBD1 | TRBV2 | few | CASSRGTSYNEQYF
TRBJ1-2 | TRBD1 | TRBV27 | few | CASSFLDRGNGYTF
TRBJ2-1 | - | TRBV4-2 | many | CASSPPGQTYNEQFF
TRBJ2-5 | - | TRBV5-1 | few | CASSLGVRGQETQYF
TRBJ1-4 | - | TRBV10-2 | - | CASSERRELFF
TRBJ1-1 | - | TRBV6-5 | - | CASTQGSGTVAFF
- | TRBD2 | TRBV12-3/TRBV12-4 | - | CASSQTSGWVHEQYF
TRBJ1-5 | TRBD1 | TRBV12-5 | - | CASGLGDSSNQPQHF
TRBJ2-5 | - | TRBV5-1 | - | CASSAKRVQETQYF
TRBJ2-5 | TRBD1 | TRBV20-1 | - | CSARATGGYQETQYF
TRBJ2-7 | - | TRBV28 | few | CASSSSVDYEQYF
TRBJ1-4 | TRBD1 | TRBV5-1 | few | CASSLWGVGGYGEKLFF
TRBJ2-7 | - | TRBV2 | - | CASRMDRYNEQYF
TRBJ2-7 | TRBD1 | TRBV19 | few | CASSIGTGAYEQYF
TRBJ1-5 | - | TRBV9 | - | CASSASLGPQHF
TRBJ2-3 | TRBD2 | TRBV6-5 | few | CASSYHLAGADTQYF
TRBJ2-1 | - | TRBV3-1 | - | CASSSFDSVEGEQFF
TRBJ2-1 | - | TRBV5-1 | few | CASSFDPGSYNEQFF
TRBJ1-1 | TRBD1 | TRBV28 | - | CASSLWRGPNTEAFF
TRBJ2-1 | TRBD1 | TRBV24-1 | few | CATLGTGYNEQFF
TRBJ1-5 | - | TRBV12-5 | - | CASALGNQPQHF
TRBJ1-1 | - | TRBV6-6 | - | CASSYREGDTEAFF
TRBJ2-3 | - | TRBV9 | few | CASSPFANSADTQYF
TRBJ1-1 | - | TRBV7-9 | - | CASRQDLNTEAFF
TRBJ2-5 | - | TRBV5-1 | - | CASSLGAQTRIQETQYF
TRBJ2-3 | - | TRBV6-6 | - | CASSYSRRGTDTQYF
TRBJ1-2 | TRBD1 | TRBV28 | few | CASRTGTGDGYTF
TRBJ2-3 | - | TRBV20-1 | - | CSAREYADTQYF
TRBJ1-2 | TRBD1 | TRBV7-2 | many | CASSLEILRDRGQGYTF
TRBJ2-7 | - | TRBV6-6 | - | CASSGGLLRSYEQYF
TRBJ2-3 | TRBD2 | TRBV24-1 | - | CATSDASGGGDTQYF
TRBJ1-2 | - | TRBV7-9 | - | CASSSHRAPDYGYTF
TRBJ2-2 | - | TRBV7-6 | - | CASSLMGPTTGELFF
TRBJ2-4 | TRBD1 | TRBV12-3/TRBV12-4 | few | CASSFITGDVRKNIQYF
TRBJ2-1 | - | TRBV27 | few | CASSPGGYYNEQFF
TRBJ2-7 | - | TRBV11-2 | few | CASTHGAGSSYEQYF
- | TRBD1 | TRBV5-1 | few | CASSLEDRGEQYF
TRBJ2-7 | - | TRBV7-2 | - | CASSLSDPREQYF
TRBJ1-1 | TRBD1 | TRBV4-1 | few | CASSQWTGRNTEAFF